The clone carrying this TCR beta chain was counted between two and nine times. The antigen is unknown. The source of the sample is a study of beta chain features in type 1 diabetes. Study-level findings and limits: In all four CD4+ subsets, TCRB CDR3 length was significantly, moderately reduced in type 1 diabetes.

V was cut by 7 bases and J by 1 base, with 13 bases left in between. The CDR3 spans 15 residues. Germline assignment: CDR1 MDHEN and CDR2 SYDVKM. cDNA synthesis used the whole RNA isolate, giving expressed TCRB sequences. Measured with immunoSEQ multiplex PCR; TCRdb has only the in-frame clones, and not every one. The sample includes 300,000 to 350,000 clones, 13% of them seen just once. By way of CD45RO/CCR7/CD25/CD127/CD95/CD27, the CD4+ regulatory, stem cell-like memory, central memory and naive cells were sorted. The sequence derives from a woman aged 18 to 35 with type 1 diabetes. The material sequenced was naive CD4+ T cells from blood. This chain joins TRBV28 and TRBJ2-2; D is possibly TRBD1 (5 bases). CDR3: CASKGSGLNTGELFF. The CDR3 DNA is TGTGCCAGCAAGGGGTCCGGGCTGAACACCGGGGAGCTGTTTTTT.